Listed below are T cell receptor beta chains from one sample, sequenced in a study of regulatory T cells in long-lasting Graves disease. TCRdb re-called the multiplex PCR reads with MiXCR, one entry per CDR3 protein. The sample has roughly 380,000 distinct CDR3 sequences, 15% to 19% seen once. The sequencing used peripheral blood mononuclear cells (PBMCs), collected at new diagnosis, from a patient treated with antithyroid drugs. Every receptor here comes from a female donor with Graves disease. The CDR3 runs from the conserved cysteine through the conserved F or W. A D gene is named only where the DNA matches it firmly. Expanded clones get a size class; other rows say once, few or many, or leave the size out.

many	TRBV7-2	-	13	TRBJ1-5	TGTGCCAGCAGCTTCCGGCGAGACCAGCCCCAGCATTTT	CASSFRRDQPQHF
many	TRBV2	-	12	TRBJ1-2	TGTGCCAGCAGTTTGGGGGACGGGGGCTACACCTTC	CASSLGDGGYTF
many	TRBV24-1	TRBD2	22	TRBJ2-1	TGTGCCACCAGTGATTTGCCGAACTGGGGGACTAGCGAAAGTGGGTCCTACAATGAGCAGTTCTTC	CATSDLPNWGTSESGSYNEQFF
-	TRBV11-2	TRBD1	16	TRBJ1-1	TGTGCCAGCAGCTCCCTATTAAGGGGGCTGGAGACTGAAGCTTTCTTT	CASSSLLRGLETEAFF
few	TRBV29-1	TRBD1	15	TRBJ2-1	TGCAGCGTTGAAGATAAGGGGACAGCCTACAATGAGCAGTTCTTC	CSVEDKGTAYNEQFF
many	TRBV30	-	13	TRBJ1-5	TGTGCCTGGAGTGTACGGGGCAGGGAGCCCCAGCATTTT	CAWSVRGREPQHF
many	TRBV5-1	-	13	TRBJ1-6	TGCGCCAGCGGCGAGGAGACAAATTCACCCCTCCACTTT	CASGEETNSPLHF
-	TRBV9	-	13	TRBJ1-6	TGTGCCAGCAGCGTAGCTTCAAATTCACCCCTCCACTTT	CASSVASNSPLHF
many	TRBV5-1	-	16	TRBJ2-3	TGCGCCAGCAGCTTGGTGGTGGGGTCGAGCACAGATACGCAGTATTTT	CASSLVVGSSTDTQYF
few	TRBV20-1	TRBD2	17	TRBJ2-5	TGCAGTGCTAGAGATAGAAGGGCGGGGGGTTTGGAAGAGACCCAGTACTTC	CSARDRRAGGLEETQYF
few	TRBV25-1	TRBD2	15	TRBJ2-1	TGTGCCAGCAGGTCCACTAGCGGGGGTTTGCTAGTGCAGTTCTTC	CASRSTSGGLLVQFF
-	TRBV5-1	TRBD2	16	TRBJ2-3	TGCGCCAGCAGCTTAGCCAGCGGGGGACGCACAGATACGCAGTATTTT	CASSLASGGRTDTQYF
many	TRBV6-5	-	14	TRBJ1-5	TGTGCCAGCAGTTACTCCGGGGGGCGGCAGCCCCAGCATTTT	CASSYSGGRQPQHF
many	TRBV30	TRBD1	14	TRBJ2-1	TGTGCCTGGAGTTTCTGGACAGGGGGTGGTGAGCAGTTCTTC	CAWSFWTGGGEQFF
few	TRBV5-1	TRBD1	13	TRBJ2-5	TGCGCCAGCAGTAAGATCTACAGGGGTACCCAGTACTTC	CASSKIYRGTQYF
many	TRBV15	-	15	TRBJ1-1	TGTGCCACCAGGGTCGGCAGGGACCCCGGAACTGAAGCTTTCTTT	CATRVGRDPGTEAFF
few	TRBV12-3/TRBV12-4	-	15	TRBJ1-5	TGTGCCAGCAGTCCTAAATGGGGGGCTAATCAGCCCCAGCATTTT	CASSPKWGANQPQHF
many	TRBV7-3	-	12	TRBJ2-2	TGTGCCAGCAGGTCTATCACCGGGGAGCTGTTTTTT	CASRSITGELFF
-	TRBV29-1	-	14	TRBJ2-3	TGCAGCGCCGGGACCTATAGGTCCGCAGATACGCAGTATTTT	CSAGTYRSADTQYF
many	TRBV7-3	TRBD2	16	TRBJ2-3	TGTGCCAGCAGCTCAATAGCGGGGGCCTTCACAGATACGCAGTATTTT	CASSSIAGAFTDTQYF
many	TRBV30	-	13	TRBJ2-7	TGTGCCTGGAGTCCGGGGGCTCCCTACGAGCAGTACTTC	CAWSPGAPYEQYF
many	TRBV5-1	-	13	TRBJ1-1	TGCGCCAGCAGCTTGAGACTGTACACTGAAGCTTTCTTT	CASSLRLYTEAFF
many	TRBV3-1	-	14	TRBJ1-5	TGTGCCAGCAGCCAAGGGGGCCCCAATCAGCCCCAGCATTTT	CASSQGGPNQPQHF
many	TRBV20-1	TRBD1	15	TRBJ1-1	TGCAGTGCTAAAAATGCCGGGACAGACAACACTGAAGCTTTCTTT	CSAKNAGTDNTEAFF
few	TRBV5-1	-	16	TRBJ2-2	TGCGCCAGCAGCTTGTTGCTGGACCAGGACACCGGGGAGCTGTTTTTT	CASSLLLDQDTGELFF
many	TRBV9	-	14	TRBJ1-1	TGTGCCAGCAGCGTAGCTCATAGGGAGGCTGAAGCTTTCTTT	CASSVAHREAEAFF
few	TRBV4-1	-	14	TRBJ1-3	TGCGCCAGCAGCCAAGAAGGATCTGGAAACACCATATATTTT	CASSQEGSGNTIYF
-	TRBV9	-	15	TRBJ1-5	TGTGCCAGCAGCCCGGGTGGGTTTTTGACTCAGCCCCAGCATTTT	CASSPGGFLTQPQHF
many	TRBV12-3/TRBV12-4	TRBD2	16	TRBJ2-7	TGTGCCAGCAGTGAATTGGGACTAGCGGGGGCAGGAGAGCAGTACTTC	CASSELGLAGAGEQYF
-	TRBV29-1	-	15	TRBJ2-1	TGCAGCGTTGTATCTTGGACTTCTTTATACAATGAGCAGTTCTTC	CSVVSWTSLYNEQFF
many	TRBV2	-	14	TRBJ2-3	TGTGCCAGCGTGGCGGGAACTGGCACAGATACGCAGTATTTT	CASVAGTGTDTQYF
-	TRBV5-1	TRBD1	15	TRBJ1-3	TGCGCCGGCGGACAGGGACCGCTCTCTGGAAACACCATATATTTT	CAGGQGPLSGNTIYF
many	TRBV28	-	13	TRBJ2-3	TGTGCCAGCAGTCCCGTGCGCACAGATACGCAGTATTTT	CASSPVRTDTQYF
many	TRBV7-2	-	11	TRBJ2-7	TGTGCCAGCAGCCTATACCACGAGCAGTACTTC	CASSLYHEQYF
few	TRBV4-1	TRBD1	14	TRBJ2-7	TGCGCCAGCAGCCGCCCGGGACAGGGCGTCGAGCAGTACTTC	CASSRPGQGVEQYF
many	TRBV12-3/TRBV12-4	TRBD2	15	TRBJ2-1	TGTGCCAGCAGTTCTGACCGGGGGGGTAAGAATGAGCAGTTCTTC	CASSSDRGGKNEQFF
many	TRBV20-1	-	13	TRBJ1-2	TGCAGTGCAAAAGGCCGGATCAACTATGGCTACACCTTC	CSAKGRINYGYTF
few	TRBV20-1	-	13	TRBJ1-1	TGCAGTGTCACGGGACACAGGGACACTGAAGCTTTCTTT	CSVTGHRDTEAFF
many	TRBV20-1	TRBD1	14	TRBJ2-5	TGCAGTGCTAGATCTATCAGGGGGTCGGAGACCCAGTACTTC	CSARSIRGSETQYF
many	TRBV9	TRBD2	12	TRBJ2-1	TGTGCCAGCAGCGTCGAGCGGGGGGAGCAGTTCTTC	CASSVERGEQFF
few	TRBV20-1	-	13	TRBJ1-5	TGCAGTGCTAGAGGACGGGTTCTTACTCCCCAGCATTTT	CSARGRVLTPQHF
-	TRBV5-1	TRBD2	17	TRBJ2-1	TGCGCCAGCAGCATCGCTAGCGGGGGGAGCTCCTACAATGAGCAGTTCTTC	CASSIASGGSSYNEQFF
few	TRBV4-1	TRBD1	15	TRBJ2-2	TGCGCCAGCAGCCAAGGACAGGGCGGCACCGGGGAGCTGTTTTTT	CASSQGQGGTGELFF
-	TRBV30	TRBD1	15	TRBJ2-5	TGTGCCTGGAGTGTCTGGACAGGGAAGAAAGAGACCCAGTACTTC	CAWSVWTGKKETQYF